A selection of T cell receptor beta chains follows, all from one sample in a study of glioma-infiltrating T cells. TCRdb re-derived calls from the multiplex PCR reads in MiXCR, one entry per CDR3 protein. This sample yields around 150,000 distinct CDR3 sequences, of which approximately 39% are seen a single time; around 18% belongs to the top ten. Sequences were obtained from glioma tissue, nonneoplastic brain tissue, or PBMCs (not recorded which). Source of these receptors: a human donor with low-grade glioma or glioblastoma, undergoing nonglioma brain surgery, or in good health (not recorded which). Both conserved end residues are part of each CDR3. The D gene is left open where the match is weak. Expanded clones are given a class, and other clones once, few, many or no size at all.

cdr3_nt cdr3_aa j_call clone_size v_call d_call
TGTGCCCGCAGTTATCAGGGACTCGCTGAAGCTTTCTTT CARSYQGLAEAFF TRBJ1-1 NA TRBV7-6 NA
TGTGCCAGCAGTGAACGGCCAGCCTATGGCTACACCTTC CASSERPAYGYTF TRBJ1-2 NA TRBV2 NA
TGTGCCAGCAGCCGTGACAGGGTCCTATATGGCTACACCTTC CASSRDRVLYGYTF TRBJ1-2 NA TRBV28 TRBD1
TGTGCCAGCAGTCACGCCAGGGAAACCTATGGCTACACCTTC CASSHARETYGYTF TRBJ1-2 NA TRBV7-2 NA
TGTGCCAGCCGTTTACAGGGGGCGGTCTATGGCTACACCTTC CASRLQGAVYGYTF TRBJ1-2 NA TRBV28 TRBD1
TGTGCCAGCAGCTTCACCATGGACAGCCCCTACGAGCAGTACTTC CASSFTMDSPYEQYF TRBJ2-7 NA TRBV11-2 NA
TGCGCCAGCAGCCAAGATATGGGGGTGTTTAACACCGGGGAGCTGTTTTTT CASSQDMGVFNTGELFF TRBJ2-2 NA TRBV4-1 NA
TGTGCCAGCAGTTCCTCCGGTTACGAGCAGTACTTC CASSSSGYEQYF TRBJ2-7 NA TRBV7-2 NA
TGTGCCAGCAGTTATATCTGGACTAGCGGGAGGGGCAATGAGCAGTTCTTC CASSYIWTSGRGNEQFF TRBJ2-1 NA TRBV27 TRBD2
TGTGCCAGCAGTTTTAGGGGGTACACTGAAGCTTTCTTT CASSFRGYTEAFF TRBJ1-1 few TRBV6-1 NA
TGTGCCAGCAGCCAAGACGCAATTATTACAGGGCTCAACAATGAGCAGTTCTTC CASSQDAIITGLNNEQFF TRBJ2-1 NA TRBV4-2 NA
TGTGCCAGCAGCTTAGTGGGGCTAGCGTCCAATGAGCAGTTCTTC CASSLVGLASNEQFF TRBJ2-1 few TRBV7-9 NA
TGCAGTGCCCTTCTGACAGGGACAGTTACCTATAATTCACCCCTCCACTTT CSALLTGTVTYNSPLHF TRBJ1-6 NA TRBV20-1 TRBD1
TGTGCCAGCAGCCCCCAAGGGATGAACACTGAAGCTTTCTTT CASSPQGMNTEAFF TRBJ1-1 NA TRBV7-9 NA
TGTGCCACCAGCAGAGTCGGGCAGGGGAGCGTGAGTCGTGGCTACACCTTC CATSRVGQGSVSRGYTF TRBJ1-2 NA TRBV15 NA
TGTGCCAGTAGTTCTGGGCTCACAGATACGCAGTATTTT CASSSGLTDTQYF TRBJ2-3 few TRBV19 NA
TGTGCCAGCAGAGCCTCTGGAAACACCATATATTTT CASRASGNTIYF TRBJ1-3 once TRBV6-2/TRBV6-3 NA
TGTGCCAGCAGCTTAGAGTCGGGGGGGGCGCAGTATTTT CASSLESGGAQYF TRBJ2-3 few TRBV28 TRBD2
TGTGCCAGCAGCCCGGAGGACAGACCCGAGACCCAGTACTTC CASSPEDRPETQYF TRBJ2-5 NA TRBV7-9 NA
TGTGCCAGCAGCCCCTCTAGCGGGAGTGTAGCGTACAATGAGCAGTTCTTC CASSPSSGSVAYNEQFF TRBJ2-1 NA TRBV7-2 TRBD2